These 32 T cell receptor beta chains came from one sample sequenced in a study of Ad26.COV2.S vaccination and SARS-CoV-2 variants. TCRdb's table, derived via immunoSEQ multiplex PCR, lists solely in-frame clones and lacks some. In the table there are about 350,000 clones, around 90% of which are singletons. The sample here was peripheral blood, taken after recovery from COVID-19. These receptor sequences come from a human donor who had recovered from COVID-19.

The V gene is TRBV2, the J gene TRBJ2-7; TRBD2 agrees at 14 bases. This CDR3 region has 17 residues. With V trimmed by 9 bases and J by 2 bases, 12 bases remained unmatched. Germline V gene data show CDR1 as SNHLY and CDR2 as FYNNEI. This CDR3 reads CASLSGTSGGGTYEQYF. In DNA form, the CDR3 reads TGTGCCAGTCTCTCCGGGACTAGCGGGGGAGGGACCTACGAGCAGTACTTC.

CDR3 in amino acids: CASSSGHINTEAFF. The CDR3 DNA reads TGTGCCAGCAGCTCGGGACACATCAACACTGAAGCTTTCTTT. The chain combines TRBV11-2 with TRBJ1-1; possibly TRBD1 for D (6 bases). V gave up 4 bases and J gave up 2 bases, with 11 bases separating them. The CDR3 is 14 residues long. Germline V gene sequence: CDR1 SGHAT, CDR2 FQNNGV.

This clone occurred once. The CDR3 DNA reads TGTGCCAGCACCCACTCAAGCGGGGAACGCAATGAGCAGTTCTTC. Translated, it gives CASTHSSGERNEQFF. This sequence joins TRBV13 and TRBJ2-1; 7 bases agree with TRBD2. V shed 7 bases, J shed 6 bases, and the junction held 12 bases outside the gene matches. This CDR3 has 15 amino acids. CDR1 and CDR2 from the germline V gene are PRHDT and FYEKMQ (reference sequence).

V and J are TRBV9 and TRBJ2-1; no clear D gene. This CDR3 has 13 residues. Per germline, CDR1 SGDLS and CDR2 YYNGEE. Trimming took off 4 bases at V and 0 bases at J, with 5 bases between the two ends. This CDR3 reads CASSISSYNEQFF. CDR3 DNA sequence: TGTGCCAGCAGCATCAGCTCCTACAATGAGCAGTTCTTC.

V gene TRBV9 combines with J gene TRBJ1-3, with D perhaps matching TRBD1 (5 bases). CDR1 and CDR2 from the germline V gene are SGDLS and YYNGEE. CDR3 length equals 15 residues. V lost 1 base, J lost 4 bases, and 12 bases lay in between. The CDR3 bases are TGTGCCAGCAGCGTAACCTTTAAGGGGGGAAACACCATATATTTT. Its translation is CASSVTFKGGNTIYF.

A single count supports this clone. The rearrangement links TRBV11-2 to TRBJ2-5; D might be TRBD2 (5 bases). The V end was cut by 5 bases, the J end by 1 base, with 11 bases between. Germline V lookup: CDR1 SGHAT, CDR2 FQNNGV. The CDR3 spans 14 residues. CDR3 DNA: TGTGCCAGCAGCATCCGGGATTCCCAAGAGACCCAGTACTTC. The encoded protein is CASSIRDSQETQYF.

V usage is TRBV6-5 and J usage is TRBJ2-7; D perhaps matches TRBD1 (6 bases). The CDR3 spans 15 residues. The V and J ends lost 5 bases and 4 bases respectively, with 18 bases between them. CDR1 MNHEY and CDR2 SVGAGI come from the germline V gene. CDR3 bases: TGTGCCAGCAGTATACCGACAGGAACGAATTACGAGCAGTACTTC. Protein product: CASSIPTGTNYEQYF.

The sample holds a few counts of this clone. The chain combines TRBV3-1 (or the pseudogene TRBV3-2) with TRBJ1-5; D ambiguous. The CDR3 sequence is 12 residues long. The V gene lost 1 base and the J gene lost 4 bases, with 2 bases spanning the gap. CDR1 is LGHDT and CDR2 is YNNKEL in the germline V gene (reference sequence). The CDR3 coding sequence is TGTGCCAGCAGCCAAGGGAATCAGCCCCAGCATTTT. This sequence encodes CASSQGNQPQHF.

The chain uses TRBV9 and TRBJ1-2; TRBD1 aligns across 9 bases. This CDR3 is 21 amino acids long. V lost 0 bases to trimming and J lost 3 bases; unmatched junction nucleotides: 21. The germline CDR1 and CDR2 sequences are SGDLS and YYNGEE. The CDR3 DNA follows: TGTGCCAGCAGCGTAGGGTACAGTTCCGGGACAGGGAAACAGAAGGACTATGGCTACACCTTC. This translates into CASSVGYSSGTGKQKDYGYTF.

This chain uses TRBV9 with TRBJ1-6; tentative D call: TRBD1 (5 bases). The CDR3 is 15 amino acids. Germline CDR1 SGDLS, CDR2 YYNGEE. Trimming cost V 2 bases and J 7 bases, with 13 bases left between them. CDR3 nucleotides: TGTGCCAGCAGCGTGGGGGTCTCGTGGAATTCACCCCTCCACTTT. This translates into CASSVGVSWNSPLHF.

Concerning this clone itself: This sample includes further DNA sequences coding for the same CDR3. V and J are TRBV7-9 and TRBJ2-5; 8 bases are shared with TRBD1. V was clipped by 5 bases and J by 1 base; unmatched bases: 6. The CDR3 runs to 15 residues. Looked up from germline, CDR1 is SEHNR and CDR2 is FQNEAQ (reference sequence). Written as DNA, the CDR3 is TGTGCCAGCAGCCCAGGACAGGGACTCCAAGAGACCCAGTACTTC. Translating it yields CASSPGQGLQETQYF.

J is TRBJ1-2 and V is TRBV6-5, with 11 bases lining up with TRBD1. CDR1 is MNHEY, CDR2 SVGAGI, per germline. This CDR3 spans 14 amino acids. V trimming: 7 bases; J trimming: 10 bases; junction bases outside the gene matches: 11. The CDR3 loop is CASTGTGGVSFYTF. For the CDR3, the DNA is TGTGCCAGCACTGGGACAGGGGGAGTTTCCTTCTACACCTTC.

This chain uses TRBV5-4 with TRBJ1-1, with a tentative D call TRBD1 (6 bases). The CDR3 spans 14 residues. V lost 5 bases to trimming and J lost 4 bases, with 15 bases between them. From germline, CDR1 is SGHNT and CDR2 YYREEE (reference sequence). CDR3 region: CASRRTASGTEAFF. CDR3 nucleotide sequence: TGTGCCAGCAGAAGGACAGCCAGCGGCACTGAAGCTTTCTTT.

The chain joins TRBV7-8 to TRBJ2-1, with 8 bases matching TRBD2. This CDR3 is built from 15 residues. The germline gives CDR1 SGHVS, CDR2 FQNEAQ. With 3 bases clipped from V and 7 bases from J, the junction kept 8 bases outside the gene matches. This CDR3 is CASSFTGTSVNEQFF. The DNA for the CDR3 is TGTGCCAGCAGCTTTACCGGGACTAGTGTTAATGAGCAGTTCTTC.

The chain employs TRBV10-3 and TRBJ2-1; 12 bases align to TRBD2. The germline V gene encodes CDR1 ENHRY and CDR2 SYGVKD. The CDR3 loop spans 16 amino acids. The V gene end was trimmed by 7 bases and the J gene end by 2 bases; junction bases not matched to a gene: 6. CDR3 bases: TGTGCCATCACAACTAGCGGGGGGATGGCCTACAATGAGCAGTTCTTC. This translates into CAITTSGGMAYNEQFF.

The CDR3 DNA is TGTGCCAGCGAGGGAGACAGGAGGGCCACTGAAGCTTTCTTT. Encoded protein: CASEGDRRATEAFF. The V gene is TRBV7-9, the J gene TRBJ1-1; D perhaps matches TRBD1 (6 bases). V gave up 8 bases and J gave up 4 bases, with 17 bases separating them. Germline lookup yields CDR1 SEHNR and CDR2 FQNEAQ (reference sequence). CDR3 length: 14 amino acids.

The rearrangement uses TRBV7-2 and TRBJ2-1; TRBD2 aligns across 10 bases. The V gene end was trimmed by 2 bases and the J gene end by 9 bases; junction bases not matched to a gene: 7. The CDR3 runs to 15 residues. Germline V gene sequence: CDR1 SGHTA, CDR2 FQGNSA. The CDR3 sequence is CASSLLAGGRGEQFF. CDR3 sequence (DNA): TGTGCCAGCAGCTTATTAGCGGGGGGCCGTGGTGAGCAGTTCTTC.

The chain links TRBV4-1 to TRBJ1-3; no firm D call. Trimming removed 0 bases from V and 6 bases from J, with 6 bases in between. CDR3 length: 13 residues. Germline V gives CDR1 MGHRA, CDR2 YSYEKL. The CDR3: CASSQEVANTIYF. Here the CDR3 DNA reads TGCGCCAGCAGCCAAGAGGTGGCAAACACCATATATTTT.

The rearrangement joins TRBV7-2 to TRBJ1-3, with TRBD1 as a possible D gene (5 bases). V lost 3 bases and J 2 bases, leaving 8 bases between the germline ends. Germline values: CDR1 SGHTA, CDR2 FQGNSA. This CDR3 spans 14 amino acids. The CDR3 sequence: CASSFVTAGNTIYF. The CDR3 DNA reads as TGTGCCAGCAGCTTTGTGACAGCTGGAAACACCATATATTTT.

This chain joins TRBV7-2 and TRBJ2-7; TRBD2 agrees at 7 bases. The length of the CDR3 is 14 residues. CDR1 and CDR2 from the germline V gene are SGHTA and FQGNSA. Trimming took 7 bases from V and 3 from J; bases not matched to a gene: 9. The CDR3 sequence is CASTLLSGDYEQYF. CDR3 nucleotides: TGTGCCAGCACCCTCCTGAGCGGGGACTACGAGCAGTACTTC.

The rearrangement links TRBV5-4 to TRBJ2-5; maybe TRBD1 (6 bases). Germline V gene data show CDR1 as SGHNT and CDR2 as YYREEE (reference sequence). V gave up 4 bases and J gave up 1 base, with 14 bases separating them. The CDR3 covers 15 residues. Written as DNA, the CDR3 is TGTGCCAGCAGCATGGGGGCGCGGGCCCAAGAGACCCAGTACTTC. It codes for CASSMGARAQETQYF.

The chain joins TRBV27 to TRBJ1-6, with a tentative D call TRBD1 (5 bases). The CDR3 has 15 amino acids. V was clipped by 7 bases and J by 6 bases, with 16 bases between them. In germline, CDR1 is MNHEY, CDR2 SMNVEV (reference sequence). Here the CDR3 reads CASKLPGTVNSPLHF. In DNA, the CDR3 is TGTGCCAGCAAACTCCCCGGGACGGTTAATTCACCCCTCCACTTT.

This sequence joins TRBV4-2 and TRBJ2-1; D ambiguous. V lost 6 bases and J lost 9, with 24 bases in between. Germline CDR1 LGHNA, CDR2 YNFKEQ. The CDR3 runs to 16 residues. The chain's CDR3 is CASSPGLGEDPSEQFF. The DNA of the CDR3 is TGTGCCAGCAGTCCCGGTTTGGGTGAGGACCCCAGTGAGCAGTTCTTC.

The V call is TRBV7-2, the J call TRBJ2-1; TRBD2 agrees at 7 bases. The CDR3 has 17 amino acids. Per germline, CDR1 SGHTA and CDR2 FQGNSA. Germline trimming cut 5 bases from V and 8 bases from J; bases unmatched to any gene: 18. The CDR3: CASSQTPLLAGGYEQFF. The DNA of the CDR3 is TGTGCCAGCAGCCAAACACCCCTGTTAGCGGGCGGATATGAGCAGTTCTTC.

The chain uses TRBV6-6 and TRBJ2-2, with TRBD1 matching over 12 bases. Germline loops: CDR1 MNHNY, CDR2 SVGAGI (reference sequence). The V gene end was trimmed by 2 bases and the J gene end by 6 bases; junction bases not matched to a gene: 4. The length of the CDR3 is 16 residues. The CDR3 region is CASSYRDRGLPGELFF. The CDR3 DNA follows: TGTGCCAGCAGTTACCGGGACAGGGGGCTTCCCGGGGAGCTGTTTTTT.

This sequence joins TRBV29-1 and TRBJ2-2; no firm D call. V was shortened by 0 bases and J by 3 bases, with 14 bases between the two germline ends. In germline, CDR1 is SQVTM, CDR2 ANQGSEA. The CDR3 spans 16 residues. CDR3 sequence reads: CSVEEKGHGHTGELFF. CDR3 sequence (DNA): TGCAGCGTTGAAGAGAAAGGGCACGGGCACACCGGGGAGCTGTTTTTT.

This chain joins TRBV29-1 and TRBJ2-7, with D maybe TRBD2 (6 bases). CDR3 size: 13 residues. The V end was cut by 4 bases, the J end by 5 bases, with 15 bases between. Germline V gene lookup returns CDR1 SQVTM and CDR2 ANQGSEA. The CDR3, as DNA: TGCAGCGTTGCCAAGCGGACGGGGGACGAGCAGTACTTC. As protein: CSVAKRTGDEQYF.

The chain couples TRBV3-1 (or the pseudogene TRBV3-2) to TRBJ1-1; 9 bases agree with TRBD1. The V and J ends lost 0 bases and 6 bases, in that order; junction bases with no gene match: 11. The CDR3 is 17 amino acids. Per the germline V gene, CDR1 is LGHDT and CDR2 is YNNKEL (reference sequence). The CDR3 region has the DNA TGTGCCAGCAGCCAAGATTTGGGGACAGGGCAAGTGGCTGAAGCTTTCTTT. Translating it yields CASSQDLGTGQVAEAFF.

The chain is built from TRBV25-1 and TRBJ2-7; D is possibly TRBD1 or TRBD2 (5 bases each). Germline V gene sequence: CDR1 MGHDK, CDR2 SYGVNS. V lost 1 base and J 4 bases, leaving 11 bases between the germline ends. The CDR3 loop spans 14 amino acids. In DNA form, the CDR3 reads TGTGCCAGCAGTGAATCCGGGACGGAGTACGAGCAGTACTTC. The encoded protein is CASSESGTEYEQYF.

The V gene is TRBV5-1, the J gene TRBJ1-2, with 12 bases aligning to TRBD1. CDR1 and CDR2 (germline): SGHRS, YFSETQ. CDR3 length: 16 amino acids. J was trimmed by 8 bases and V by 0 bases; bases with no gene match: 8. The CDR3 spells CASSLAGTGGVEGYTF. As DNA, the CDR3 is TGCGCCAGCAGCTTGGCCGGGACAGGGGGCGTTGAGGGCTACACCTTC. Combining the CDR3 with reference TRBV5-1 and TRBJ1-2 gives the whole variable domain KAGVTQTPRYLIKTRGQQVTLSCSPISGHRSVSWYQQTPGQGLQFLFEYFSETQRNKGNFPGRFSGRQFSNSRSEMNVSTLELGDSALYLCASSLAGTGGVEGYTFGSGTRLTVV.

V usage is TRBV5-1 and J usage is TRBJ2-1; 10 nucleotides match TRBD2. The CDR3 loop spans 14 amino acids. After removal of 4 bases from V and 9 bases from J, the junction contained 7 bases not matched to a gene. Germline V gene lookup returns CDR1 SGHRS and CDR2 YFSETQ. The CDR3 protein is CASSQTSGATEQFF. The CDR3 DNA sequence: TGCGCCAGCAGCCAAACTAGCGGGGCTACTGAGCAGTTCTTC.

The chain has TRBV5-4 and TRBJ2-7, with 9 bases aligning to TRBD1. The CDR3 loop spans 15 amino acids. The V and J ends lost 4 bases and 0 bases, in that order; junction bases with no gene match: 5. The germline V gene has CDR1 SGHNT and CDR2 YYREEE (reference sequence). CDR3 sequence reads: CASSPGTGSSYEQYF. For the CDR3, the DNA is TGTGCCAGCAGCCCCGGGACAGGGAGCTCCTACGAGCAGTACTTC.